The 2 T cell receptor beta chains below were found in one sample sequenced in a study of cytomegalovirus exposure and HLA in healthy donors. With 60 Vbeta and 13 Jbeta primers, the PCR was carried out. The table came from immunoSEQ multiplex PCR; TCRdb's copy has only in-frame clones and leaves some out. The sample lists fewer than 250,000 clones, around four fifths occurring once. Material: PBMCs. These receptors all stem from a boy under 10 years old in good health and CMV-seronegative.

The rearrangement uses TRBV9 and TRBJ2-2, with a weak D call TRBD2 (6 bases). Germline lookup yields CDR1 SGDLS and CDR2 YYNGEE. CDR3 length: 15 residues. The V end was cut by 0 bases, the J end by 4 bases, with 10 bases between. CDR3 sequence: CASSVGVSGTGELFF. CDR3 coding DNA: TGTGCCAGCAGCGTAGGGGTTAGCGGCACCGGGGAGCTGTTTTTT.

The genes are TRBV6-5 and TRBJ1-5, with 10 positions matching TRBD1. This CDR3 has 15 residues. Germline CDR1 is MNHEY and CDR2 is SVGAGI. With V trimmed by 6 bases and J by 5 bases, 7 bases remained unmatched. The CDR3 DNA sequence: TGTGCCAGCAGCATTGACAGGGGGCTGGATCAGCCCCAGCATTTT. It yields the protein CASSIDRGLDQPQHF.